Listed below are T cell receptor beta chains from one sample, sequenced in a study of shared clonotypes between healthy human individuals. Sequenced by immunoSEQ multiplex PCR; TCRdb stores in-frame clones only, minus some. In the table there are more than 2 million clones, 95% of which are singletons. Specimen: naive CD4+ T cells sorted from blood. The receptor set was obtained from a man between 18 and 35 years old in good health. Both conserved end residues are trimmed from each CDR3. Some rows have no size entry. The others give once, few or many, or a class for an expanded clone.

V gene	clone size	CDR3 protein
TRBV10-3	-	AISDGTFGTSPLH
TRBV30	-	AWTRANLYEQY
TRBV27	-	ASSLFGTLAGELF
TRBV19	-	ASREITNIEGYT
TRBV5-1	-	ASSFGQGGDTQY
TRBV5-5	-	ASSQQGADEQF
TRBV10-3	-	AIRSAGEETQY
TRBV5-3	-	ARSDLQATPQH
TRBV19	-	ASSLQGARTEAF
TRBV5-1	-	ASSLVGQASYEQY
TRBV5-1	-	ASSLDSNQPQH
TRBV28	-	ASTGQGDYEQY
TRBV9	-	ASSVGGGHNEQF
TRBV19	-	ASSTFRTSGIGYEQY
TRBV6-5	once	ASQVIRSSYEQY
TRBV11-2	-	ASGWAGTGGNTEAF
TRBV18	-	ASSPRPVVGDEAF
TRBV5-6	-	ASSPDRGLSSGNTIY
TRBV5-1	-	ASSPRGPAHSGYT
TRBV29-1	-	SVEDTALIKYNEQF
TRBV9	-	ASSGLAGLNNEQF
TRBV11-1	-	ASSLEGILSTEAF
TRBV14	-	ASSPEAVTEAF
TRBV10-3	-	AISEYSSSYNEQF
TRBV30	once	AWSVGGTKTYEQY
TRBV18	-	ASSPGTVNEKLF
TRBV10-3	-	AISAKGQGNTEAF
TRBV5-1	-	ASSEVPTSGGETQY
TRBV7-2	-	ASSPTTVVEF
TRBV7-2	-	ASSGRGDQETQY
TRBV28	-	ATGSNMNTEAF
TRBV27	-	ASSPHSPRGISEQY
TRBV18	-	ASSPGQPNEKLF
TRBV28	-	ASSGTGIYEQY
TRBV5-4	once	ASSLPQRGELF